The present TCR beta chain was sequenced within a study of blood T cell repertoires in COVID-19. The wider study: T cells, B-cell-depleted T cells, or PBMCs provided the cDNA or gDNA that served as material.

The CDR3 loop spans 14 amino acids. Deletions cut 7 bases from V and 3 bases from J, with 16 bases between. Germline values: CDR1 MDHEN, CDR2 SYDVKM. How the authors handled the data: Using reference gene primer amplification, nucleated cell counts were estimated. Measured with immunoSEQ multiplex PCR; TCRdb has only the in-frame clones, and not every one. V, J and clone size are those of that table, while D and trimming were read from the DNA. The data contain 35,000 to 50,000 clones, around nine tenths of them singletons. Sequenced material: peripheral blood. The V and J genes are TRBV28 and TRBJ2-7; tentatively, D is TRBD2 (5 bases). The sequence was collected from a human donor in a cohort sampled during active COVID-19. The CDR3: CASTSGGRDYEQYF. CDR3 DNA sequence: TGTGCCAGCACTTCTGGTGGGAGAGACTACGAGCAGTACTTC.